This entry lists 9 T cell receptor beta chains sequenced from one sample in a study of technical replicates of blood from a few donors. Profiled with immunoSEQ multiplex PCR; TCRdb holds only in-frame clones, not every one. The table shows tens of thousands of clones, with around 93% occurring only once. The sample was T cells isolated from PBMCs. These receptors all stem from a human donor in good health.

This CDR3 is CASSMKLGQGKYNEQFF. The CDR3, as DNA: TGTGCCAGCAGCATGAAACTGGGACAGGGAAAGTACAATGAGCAGTTCTTC. This rearrangement joins TRBV7-9 to TRBJ2-1; 9 bases agree with TRBD1. CDR3 length: 17 residues. Germline V gene data show CDR1 as SEHNR and CDR2 as FQNEAQ (reference sequence). V dropped 5 bases and J dropped 4; count of bases not matched to a gene: 12.

The rearrangement links TRBV28 to TRBJ1-2, with D maybe TRBD1 (5 bases). Looked up from germline, CDR1 is MDHEN and CDR2 is SYDVKM. V lost 6 bases and J lost 0, with 11 bases in between. The CDR3 runs to 14 residues. The CDR3 region is CASSLEGPNYGYTF. The CDR3 coding sequence is TGTGCCAGCAGCTTGGAGGGACCTAACTATGGCTACACCTTC.

This chain connects TRBV7-6 to TRBJ1-2, with 9 bases fitting TRBD1. V shed 5 bases and J 7 bases; nucleotides not matched to a gene: 11. Germline V gene lookup returns CDR1 SGHVS and CDR2 FNYEAQ. This CDR3 spans 15 amino acids. The CDR3 DNA reads as TGTGCCAGCAGCCCGGGACCGGGACAGGGCAGTGGCTACACCTTC. Encoded protein: CASSPGPGQGSGYTF.

CDR3 region: CASSQEFFRTGGRGYTF. The CDR3 DNA reads TGTGCCAGCAGCCAAGAATTCTTCCGGACAGGGGGTCGGGGCTACACCTTC. This chain connects TRBV14 to TRBJ1-2, with 10 nucleotides matching TRBD1. There are 17 residues in the CDR3. V trimming: 0 bases; J trimming: 8 bases; junction bases outside the gene matches: 12. The V gene's germline CDR1 is SGHDN and CDR2 FVKESK.

This chain joins TRBV18 and TRBJ1-2; 8 nucleotides agree with TRBD1. Germline values: CDR1 KGHSH, CDR2 LQKENI. The J segment lost 3 bases and the V segment lost 2 bases, leaving 5 bases of the junction unmatched. The length of the CDR3 is 15 residues. CDR3 coding DNA: TGTGCCAGCTCACCAATGGAGACAGGGGACTATGGCTACACCTTC. Its translation is CASSPMETGDYGYTF.

The rearrangement joins TRBV19 to TRBJ2-7, with 8 positions matching TRBD2. Germline lookup yields CDR1 LNHDA and CDR2 SQIVND (reference sequence). Unmatched junction bases numbered 13, after V lost 6 bases and J lost 0 bases. This CDR3 has 17 residues. CDR3 in amino acids: CASRRRDTGRGSYEQYF. The DNA of the CDR3 is TGTGCCAGTAGAAGGCGGGACACCGGGAGGGGCTCCTACGAGCAGTACTTC.

The chain couples TRBV7-9 to TRBJ1-1; possibly TRBD1 for D (6 bases). CDR1 is SEHNR, CDR2 FQNEAQ, per germline (reference sequence). V dropped 3 bases and J dropped 7 bases, with 15 bases sitting between them. The CDR3 is 14 amino acids. CDR3 residues: CASSLVRDTNEAFF. CDR3 DNA sequence: TGTGCCAGCAGCTTGGTCCGGGACACCAATGAAGCTTTCTTT.

The chain is built from TRBV27 and TRBJ2-5, with D perhaps TRBD1 (5 bases). Trimming cost V 4 bases and J 1 base, with 16 bases left between them. Germline assignment: CDR1 MNHEY and CDR2 SMNVEV (reference sequence). This CDR3 spans 16 amino acids. CDR3 nucleotides: TGTGCCAGCAGTTCACCCGTGGGCAGGGCCCAAGAGACCCAGTACTTC. Translating it yields CASSSPVGRAQETQYF.

To note about this clone: As the CDR3 is not closed by the conserved phenylalanine or tryptophan, this likely results from a read error. The DNA is omitted, as the CDR3 cannot be located on it reliably, and the CDR3 follows TCRdb's listing. The chain joins TRBV20-1 to TRBJ1-4. The CDR3 length equals 8 residues, ends included. CDR1 is DFQATT, CDR2 SNEGSKA, per germline (reference sequence). Here the CDR3 reads CSARDEVR.